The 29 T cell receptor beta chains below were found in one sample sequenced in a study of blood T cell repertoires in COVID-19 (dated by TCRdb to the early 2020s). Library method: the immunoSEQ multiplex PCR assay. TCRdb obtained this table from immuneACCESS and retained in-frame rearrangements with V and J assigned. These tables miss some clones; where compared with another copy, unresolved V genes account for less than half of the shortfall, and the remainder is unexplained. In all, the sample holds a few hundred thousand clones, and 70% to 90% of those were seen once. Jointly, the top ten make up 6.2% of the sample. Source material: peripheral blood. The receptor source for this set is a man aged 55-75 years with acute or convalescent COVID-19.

The CDR3 protein is CASSSPGQETQYF. CDR3 coding DNA: TGTGCCAGCAGCTCCCCAGGCCAAGAGACCCAGTACTTC. The chain is built from TRBV12-3 or TRBV12-4 and TRBJ2-5; D uncertain. Between the trimmed V and J ends, which lost 6 bases and 1 base, there was a span of 9 bases. The CDR3 spans 13 residues.

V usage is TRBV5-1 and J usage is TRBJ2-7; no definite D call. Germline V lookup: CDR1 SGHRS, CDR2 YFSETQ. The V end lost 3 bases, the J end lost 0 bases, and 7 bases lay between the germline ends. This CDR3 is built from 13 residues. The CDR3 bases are TGCGCCAGCAGCTCCTCCCGCTCCTACGAGCAGTACTTC. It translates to CASSSSRSYEQYF.

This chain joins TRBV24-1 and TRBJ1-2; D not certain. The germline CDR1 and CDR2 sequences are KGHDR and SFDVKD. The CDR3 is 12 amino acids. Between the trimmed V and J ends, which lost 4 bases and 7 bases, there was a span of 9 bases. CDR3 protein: CATSERVGGYTF. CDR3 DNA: TGTGCCACCAGTGAACGAGTCGGTGGCTACACCTTC.

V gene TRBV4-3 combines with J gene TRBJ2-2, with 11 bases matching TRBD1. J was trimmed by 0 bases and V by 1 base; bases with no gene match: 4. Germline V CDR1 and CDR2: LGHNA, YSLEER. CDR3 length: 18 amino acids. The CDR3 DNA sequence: TGCGCCAGCAGCCAAGTCCCGGGACAGGGGGCGAACACCGGGGAGCTGTTTTTT. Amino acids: CASSQVPGQGANTGELFF.

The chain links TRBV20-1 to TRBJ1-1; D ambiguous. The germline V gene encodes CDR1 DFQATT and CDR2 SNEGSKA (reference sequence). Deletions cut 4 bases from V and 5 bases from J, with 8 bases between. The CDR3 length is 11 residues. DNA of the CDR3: TGCAGTGCTAATGGGGAGACTGAAGCTTTCTTT. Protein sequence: CSANGETEAFF.

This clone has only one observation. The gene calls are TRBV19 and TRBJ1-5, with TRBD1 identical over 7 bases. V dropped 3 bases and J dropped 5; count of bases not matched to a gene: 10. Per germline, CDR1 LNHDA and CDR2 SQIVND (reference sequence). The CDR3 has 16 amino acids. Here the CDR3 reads CASSIQVSRGYQPQHF. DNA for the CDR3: TGTGCCAGTAGTATTCAAGTAAGCAGGGGGTATCAGCCCCAGCATTTT.

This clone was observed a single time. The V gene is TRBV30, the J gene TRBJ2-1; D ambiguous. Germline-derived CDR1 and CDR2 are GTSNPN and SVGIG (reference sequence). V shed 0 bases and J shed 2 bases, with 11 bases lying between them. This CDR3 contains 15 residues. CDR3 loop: CAWSVDSQPYNEQFF. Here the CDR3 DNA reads TGTGCCTGGAGTGTAGACTCTCAGCCCTACAATGAGCAGTTCTTC.

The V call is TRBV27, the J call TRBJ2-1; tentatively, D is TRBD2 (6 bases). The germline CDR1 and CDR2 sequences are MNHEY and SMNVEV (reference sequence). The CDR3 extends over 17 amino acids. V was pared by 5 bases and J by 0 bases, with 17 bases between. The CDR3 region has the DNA TGTGCCAGCAGTGGGTCTGGCGGGGTAAGCTCCTACAATGAGCAGTTCTTC. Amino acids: CASSGSGGVSSYNEQFF.

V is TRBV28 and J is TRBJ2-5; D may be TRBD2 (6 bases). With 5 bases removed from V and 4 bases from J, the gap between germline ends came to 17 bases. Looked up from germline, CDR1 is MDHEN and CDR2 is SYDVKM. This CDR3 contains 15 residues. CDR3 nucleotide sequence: TGTGCCAGCAGTGGGAGGAACCAGGGATCAGAGACCCAGTACTTC. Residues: CASSGRNQGSETQYF. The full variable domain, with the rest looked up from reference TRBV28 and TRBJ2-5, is DVKVTQSSRYLVKRTGEKVFLECVQDMDHENMFWYRQDPGLGLRLIYFSYDVKMKEKGDIPEGYSVSREKKERFSLILESASTNQTSMYLCASSGRNQGSETQYFGPGTRLLVL.

CDR3 loop: CASSPSFLAGRVYNEQFF. The DNA of the CDR3 is TGTGCCAGCAGCCCTTCCTTTTTAGCGGGTCGCGTTTACAATGAGCAGTTCTTC. The chain is built from TRBV9 and TRBJ2-1; 7 bases map to TRBD2. Germline loops: CDR1 SGDLS, CDR2 YYNGEE. The CDR3 has 18 amino acids. J lost 4 bases, V lost 4 bases, and 17 bases had no gene match.

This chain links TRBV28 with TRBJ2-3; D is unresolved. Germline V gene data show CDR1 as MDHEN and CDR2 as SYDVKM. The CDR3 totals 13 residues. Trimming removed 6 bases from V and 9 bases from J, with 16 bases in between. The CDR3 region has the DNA TGTGCCAGCAGCCCCAATGTCTTCGGGACGCAGTATTTT. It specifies CASSPNVFGTQYF.

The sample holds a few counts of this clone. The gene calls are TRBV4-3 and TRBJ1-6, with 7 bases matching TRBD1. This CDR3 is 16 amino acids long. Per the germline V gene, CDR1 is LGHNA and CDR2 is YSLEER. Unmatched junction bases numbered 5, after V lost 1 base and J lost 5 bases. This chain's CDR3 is CASSQVTGANNSPLHF. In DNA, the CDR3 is TGCGCCAGCAGCCAAGTCACAGGGGCCAATAATTCACCCCTCCACTTT.

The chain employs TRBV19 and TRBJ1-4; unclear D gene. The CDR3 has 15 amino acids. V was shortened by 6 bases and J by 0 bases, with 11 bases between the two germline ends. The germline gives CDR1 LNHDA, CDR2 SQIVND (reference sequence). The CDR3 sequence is CASSPRRTTNEKLFF. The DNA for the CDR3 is TGTGCCAGTAGCCCTAGGCGTACAACTAATGAAAAACTGTTTTTT.

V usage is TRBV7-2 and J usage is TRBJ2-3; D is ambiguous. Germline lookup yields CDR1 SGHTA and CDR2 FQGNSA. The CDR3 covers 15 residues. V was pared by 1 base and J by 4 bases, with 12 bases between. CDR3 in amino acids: CASSLVARQADTQYF. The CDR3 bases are TGTGCCAGCAGCTTAGTGGCCAGGCAGGCAGATACGCAGTATTTT.

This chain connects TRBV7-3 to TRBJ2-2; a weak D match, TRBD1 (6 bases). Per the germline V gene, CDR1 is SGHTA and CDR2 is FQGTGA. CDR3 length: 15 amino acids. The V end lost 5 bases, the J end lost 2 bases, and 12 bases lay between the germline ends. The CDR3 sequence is CASSAGTTNTGELFF. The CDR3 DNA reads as TGTGCCAGCAGCGCAGGGACAACTAACACCGGGGAGCTGTTTTTT.

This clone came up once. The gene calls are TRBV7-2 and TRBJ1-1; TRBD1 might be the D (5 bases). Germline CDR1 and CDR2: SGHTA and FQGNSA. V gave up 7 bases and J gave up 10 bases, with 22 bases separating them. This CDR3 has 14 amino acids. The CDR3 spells CASTSGEGSIRAFF. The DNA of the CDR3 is TGTGCCAGCACCTCGGGGGAGGGAAGCATTCGAGCTTTCTTT.

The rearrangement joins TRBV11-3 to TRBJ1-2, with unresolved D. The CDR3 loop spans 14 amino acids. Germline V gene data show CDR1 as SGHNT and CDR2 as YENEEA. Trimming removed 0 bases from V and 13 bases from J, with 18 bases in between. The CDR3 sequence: CASSLEPEWSRVTF. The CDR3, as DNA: TGTGCCAGCAGCTTAGAACCAGAGTGGAGCCGAGTCACCTTC.

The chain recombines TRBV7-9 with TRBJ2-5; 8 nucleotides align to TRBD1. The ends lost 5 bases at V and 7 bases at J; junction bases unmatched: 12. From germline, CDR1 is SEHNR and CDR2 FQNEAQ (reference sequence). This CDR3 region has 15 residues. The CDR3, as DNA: TGTGCCAGCAGCCAGGGACAGGCGTTGTTTGGGACCCAGTACTTC. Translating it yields CASSQGQALFGTQYF.

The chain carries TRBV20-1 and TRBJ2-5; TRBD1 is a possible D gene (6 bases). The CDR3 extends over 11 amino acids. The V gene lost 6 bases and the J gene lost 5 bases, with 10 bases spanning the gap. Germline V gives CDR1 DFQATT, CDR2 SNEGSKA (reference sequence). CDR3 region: CSATGWETQYF. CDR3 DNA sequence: TGCAGTGCCACAGGGTGGGAGACCCAGTACTTC.

The chain's CDR3 is CATLRYESGSGSRNEQFF. CDR3 coding DNA: TGTGCCACCCTCAGGTATGAGAGTGGTAGCGGGAGTAGAAATGAGCAGTTCTTC. The rearrangement joins TRBV2 to TRBJ2-1, with 9 bases identical to TRBD2. This CDR3 region has 18 residues. The V gene end was trimmed by 10 bases and the J gene end by 7 bases; junction bases not matched to a gene: 23. CDR1 and CDR2 from the germline V gene are SNHLY and FYNNEI.

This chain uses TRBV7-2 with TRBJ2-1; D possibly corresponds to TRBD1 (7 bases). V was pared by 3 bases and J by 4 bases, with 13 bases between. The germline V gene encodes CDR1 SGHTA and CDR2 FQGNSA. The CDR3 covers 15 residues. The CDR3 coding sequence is TGTGCCAGCAGCTTTCTGGCGGGACAGTACAATGAGCAGTTCTTC. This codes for CASSFLAGQYNEQFF.

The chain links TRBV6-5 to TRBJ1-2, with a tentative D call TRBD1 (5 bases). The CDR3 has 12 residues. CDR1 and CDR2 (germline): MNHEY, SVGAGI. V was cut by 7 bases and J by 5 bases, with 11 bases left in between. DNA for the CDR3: TGTGCCAGCACCCAGGACAAGTATGGCTACACCTTC. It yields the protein CASTQDKYGYTF.

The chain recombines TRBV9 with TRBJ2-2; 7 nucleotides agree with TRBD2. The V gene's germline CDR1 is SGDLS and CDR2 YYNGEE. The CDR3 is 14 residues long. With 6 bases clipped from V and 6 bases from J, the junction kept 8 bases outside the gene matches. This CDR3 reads CASNPLGGAGELFF. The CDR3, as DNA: TGTGCCAGCAACCCCCTTGGGGGGGCCGGGGAGCTGTTTTTT.

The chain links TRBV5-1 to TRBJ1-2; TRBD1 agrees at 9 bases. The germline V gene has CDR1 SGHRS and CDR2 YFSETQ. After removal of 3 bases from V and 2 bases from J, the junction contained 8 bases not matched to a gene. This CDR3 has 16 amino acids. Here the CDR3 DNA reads TGCGCCAGCAGCTCGGAGCGTGGGACAGGGAACTATGGCTACACCTTC. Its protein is CASSSERGTGNYGYTF.

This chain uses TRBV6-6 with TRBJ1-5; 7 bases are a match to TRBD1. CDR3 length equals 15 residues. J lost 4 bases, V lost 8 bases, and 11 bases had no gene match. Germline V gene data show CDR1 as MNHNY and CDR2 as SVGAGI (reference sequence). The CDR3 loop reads CASGKQGRTNQPQHF. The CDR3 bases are TGTGCCAGCGGCAAACAGGGGAGAACTAATCAGCCCCAGCATTTT.

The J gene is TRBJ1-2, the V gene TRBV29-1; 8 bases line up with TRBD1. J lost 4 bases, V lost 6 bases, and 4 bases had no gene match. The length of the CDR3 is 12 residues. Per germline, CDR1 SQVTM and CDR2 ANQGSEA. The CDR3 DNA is TGCAGCGTCGAGGGACAGGTCTATGGCTACACCTTC. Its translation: CSVEGQVYGYTF.

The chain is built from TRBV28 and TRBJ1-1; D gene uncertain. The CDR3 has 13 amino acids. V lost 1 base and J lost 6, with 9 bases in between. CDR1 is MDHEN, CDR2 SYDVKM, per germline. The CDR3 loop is CASSLFRGPEAFF. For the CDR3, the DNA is TGTGCCAGCAGTTTATTTCGTGGCCCTGAAGCTTTCTTT.

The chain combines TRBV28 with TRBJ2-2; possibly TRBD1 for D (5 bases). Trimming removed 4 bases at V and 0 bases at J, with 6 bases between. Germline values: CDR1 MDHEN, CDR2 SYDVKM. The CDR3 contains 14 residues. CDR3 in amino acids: CASSSGTNTGELFF. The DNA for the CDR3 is TGTGCCAGCAGTTCAGGGACGAACACCGGGGAGCTGTTTTTT.

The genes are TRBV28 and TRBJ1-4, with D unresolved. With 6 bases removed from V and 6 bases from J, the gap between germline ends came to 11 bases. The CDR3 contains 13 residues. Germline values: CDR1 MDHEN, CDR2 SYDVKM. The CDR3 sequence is CASSLGWDEKLFF. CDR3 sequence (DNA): TGTGCCAGCAGCCTCGGGTGGGATGAAAAACTGTTTTTT.